These T cell receptor beta chains were read from a single sample in a study of T-cell memory formation after mild COVID-19. MiXCR, applied by TCRdb to the 5' RACE reads, yields one record per CDR3 protein. The table shows hundreds of thousands of distinct CDR3 sequences, with roughly 17% occurring only once. Sequencing was done on a sample of PBMCs or a T cell subset sorted from them (not recorded which). These receptors were obtained from a man aged 18 to 29 who had mild COVID-19 (a few samples of this study predate the infection). Cell type and time point are not known. Each CDR3 is given with its conserved first and last residue. A D gene is named only where the DNA matches it firmly. The size entry is marked missing in some rows and otherwise reads once, few, many or a size class.

clone size	D gene	J gene	V gene	CDR3 DNA	CDR3 protein
many	NA	TRBJ1-5	TRBV12-3/TRBV12-4	TGTGCCAGCAGTTTTGCCAGGGAGGGTCAGCCCCAGCATTTT	CASSFAREGQPQHF
NA	TRBD1	TRBJ1-1	TRBV29-1	TGCAGCGTACTTGGACAGGGGGGTCCTTTAACTGAAGCTTTCTTT	CSVLGQGGPLTEAFF
few	TRBD2	TRBJ2-3	TRBV5-1	TGCGCCAGCAGCTTGTATCCTAGCGGGGCCACAGATACGCAGTATTTT	CASSLYPSGATDTQYF
NA	NA	TRBJ1-1	TRBV4-1	TGCGCCAGCAGCCAGATCTCAGGGACTGAAGCTTTCTTT	CASSQISGTEAFF
NA	NA	TRBJ1-1	TRBV6-2/TRBV6-3	TGTGCCAGCAGTTACCTACAGTACGACACTGAAGCTTTCTTT	CASSYLQYDTEAFF
NA	TRBD2	TRBJ2-3	TRBV12-3/TRBV12-4	TGTGCCAGCAGCTCTAGCGGGGGGGCATATACGCAGTATTTT	CASSSSGGAYTQYF
few	NA	TRBJ2-4	TRBV7-2	TGTGCCAGCAGCGTAAGGGGCAGGGGCCAGTACATTCAGTACTTC	CASSVRGRGQYIQYF
NA	NA	TRBJ1-6	TRBV7-8	TGTGCCAGCAGCTTAGAAGATTCACCCCTCCACTTT	CASSLEDSPLHF
few	TRBD1	TRBJ1-2	TRBV12-3/TRBV12-4	TGTGCCAGCAGTTCCCGGGACAGGGGATTCGGCTACACCTTC	CASSSRDRGFGYTF
NA	TRBD2	TRBJ2-2	TRBV9	TGTGCCAGCAGCGTAGCTCCCTCGGGGGGTACCGGGGAGCTGTTTTTT	CASSVAPSGGTGELFF
few	NA	TRBJ1-3	TRBV12-3/TRBV12-4	TGTGCCAGCCAGACCGATGGAAACACCATATATTTT	CASQTDGNTIYF
NA	NA	TRBJ1-2	TRBV27	TGTGCCAGCAGCTCCCCTTCGGCGGGGTCGAACTATGGCTACACCTTC	CASSSPSAGSNYGYTF
NA	TRBD2	TRBJ2-1	TRBV28	TGTGCCAGCAGTTTATCCCCGGCTAGCGGGGGTAATGAGCAGTTCTTC	CASSLSPASGGNEQFF
many	NA	TRBJ2-5	TRBV7-9	TGTGCCAGCAGCTTCCGGGAGACCCAGTACTTC	CASSFRETQYF
few	NA	TRBJ2-1	TRBV15	TGTGCCACCAGCAGAGCCCCCCTGGACAATGAGCAGTTCTTC	CATSRAPLDNEQFF